This entry features one T cell receptor (beta chain) sequence. This entry is derived from a study of blood T cells in healthy people across ages. For the second PCR, which ran for 7 to 11 cycles, a sample-barcoded 5' primer and a J-beta primer mix were used. Every sample gave at least 2.5 million paired-end reads containing CDR3. TCRdb processed the 5' RACE reads anew with MiXCR; each CDR3 protein has one entry. The sample holds more than 1 million distinct CDR3 sequences, more than 35% seen once. Sequenced sample: blood. The sequence was collected from a woman aged 60-75 years in good health.

The DNA for the CDR3 is TGCAGTACAGCCCCGTTAGGACTAGCGGGAGGAGGGTCCAATGAGCAGTTCTTC. Translation: CSTAPLGLAGGGSNEQFF. The chain recombines TRBV20-1 with TRBJ2-1; 14 nucleotides match TRBD2. The germline gives CDR1 DFQATT, CDR2 SNEGSKA (reference sequence). The CDR3 is 18 amino acids. After removal of 8 bases from V and 6 bases from J, the junction contained 18 bases not matched to a gene.